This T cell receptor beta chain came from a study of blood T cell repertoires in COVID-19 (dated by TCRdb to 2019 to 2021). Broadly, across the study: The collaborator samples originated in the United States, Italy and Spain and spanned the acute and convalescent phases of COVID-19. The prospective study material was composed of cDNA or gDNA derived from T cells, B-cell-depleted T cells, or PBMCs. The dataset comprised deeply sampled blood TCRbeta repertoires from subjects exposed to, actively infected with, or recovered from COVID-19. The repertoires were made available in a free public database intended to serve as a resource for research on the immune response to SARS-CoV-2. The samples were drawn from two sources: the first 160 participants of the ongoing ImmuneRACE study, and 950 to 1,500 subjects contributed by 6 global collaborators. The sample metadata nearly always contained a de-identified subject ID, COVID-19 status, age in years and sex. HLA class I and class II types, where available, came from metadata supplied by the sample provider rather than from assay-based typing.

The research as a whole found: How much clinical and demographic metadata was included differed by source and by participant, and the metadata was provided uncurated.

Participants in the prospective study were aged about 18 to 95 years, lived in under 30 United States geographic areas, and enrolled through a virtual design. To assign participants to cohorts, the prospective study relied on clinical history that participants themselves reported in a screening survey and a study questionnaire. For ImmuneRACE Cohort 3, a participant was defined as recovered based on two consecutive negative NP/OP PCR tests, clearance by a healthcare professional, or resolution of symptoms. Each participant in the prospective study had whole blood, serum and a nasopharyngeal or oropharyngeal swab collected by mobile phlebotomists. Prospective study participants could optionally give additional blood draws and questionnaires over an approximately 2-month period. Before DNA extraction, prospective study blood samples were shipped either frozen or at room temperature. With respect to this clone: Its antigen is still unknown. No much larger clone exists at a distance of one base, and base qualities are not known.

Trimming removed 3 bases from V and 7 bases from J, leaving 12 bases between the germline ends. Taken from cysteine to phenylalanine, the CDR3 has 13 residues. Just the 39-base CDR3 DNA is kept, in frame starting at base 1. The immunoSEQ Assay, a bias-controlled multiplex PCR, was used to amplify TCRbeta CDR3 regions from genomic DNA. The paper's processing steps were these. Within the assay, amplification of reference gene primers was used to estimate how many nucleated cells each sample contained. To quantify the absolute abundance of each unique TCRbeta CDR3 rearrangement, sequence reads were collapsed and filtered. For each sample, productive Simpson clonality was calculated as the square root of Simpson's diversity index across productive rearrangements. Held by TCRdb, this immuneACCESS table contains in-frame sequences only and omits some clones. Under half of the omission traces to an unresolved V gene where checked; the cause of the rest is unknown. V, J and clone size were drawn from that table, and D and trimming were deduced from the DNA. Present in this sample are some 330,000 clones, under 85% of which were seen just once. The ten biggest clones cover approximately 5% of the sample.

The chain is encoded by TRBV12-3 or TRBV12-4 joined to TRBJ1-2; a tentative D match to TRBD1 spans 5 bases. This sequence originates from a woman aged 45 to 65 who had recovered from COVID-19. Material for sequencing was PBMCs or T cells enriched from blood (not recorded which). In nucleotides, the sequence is TGTGCCAGCAGTTTTGCCCAGGGCCTTGGCTACACCTTC. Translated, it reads CASSFAQGLGYTF.